What follows is one T cell receptor beta chain and its context. Its antigen is unidentified. The junction departs from the called germline gene at one end, perhaps through a read error. This record belongs to a study of T cells in Graves' hyperthyroidism and ophthalmopathy. Study-level points and caveats: Using 13 V-J features, a model discriminated ophthalmopathy from stable hyperthyroidism.

The CDR3 length is 19 residues. The germline CDR1 and CDR2 sequences are MNHEY and SMNVEV (reference sequence). Diagnosis rested on symptoms, serum thyroxine and TRAb, thyroid ultrasound, and orbital computed tomography. TCR beta CDR3 region amplification was performed from RNA transcripts. Primed by the HTBI set, a first-round RT-PCR was run on the TCR CDR3. From the multiplex PCR reads, TCRdb called clonotypes with MiXCR, one entry per CDR3 protein. The sample carries 500,000 to 700,000 distinct CDR3 sequences, 16% recorded once. The chain joins TRBV27 to TRBJ2-5; 9 positions match TRBD2. The sample taken for sequencing was blood. The sequence derives from a woman aged 18-29 years with Graves' hyperthyroidism. CDR3 coding DNA: TGTGCCGGCAGTTATCTCTCCCCGGGACTAGCATCGCTGTTAGGGACCCAGTACTTC. Amino acid sequence: CAGSYLSPGLASLLGTQYF.